One sample yielded the 28 T cell receptor beta chains listed below, sequenced in a study of T cells of healthy individuals. Using its own MiXCR run on the 5' RACE reads, TCRdb lists one record per CDR3 protein. The sample records around 98,000 distinct CDR3 sequences, approximately 18% being singletons. These receptors came from a human donor in good health.

V is TRBV28 and J is TRBJ2-1, with D unresolved. Germline CDR1 reads MDHEN; CDR2 reads SYDVKM. This CDR3 spans 16 amino acids. V lost 4 bases to trimming and J lost 8 bases, with 21 bases between them. CDR3 protein: CASSSPTRPFLYEQFF. The CDR3 nucleotides read TGTGCCAGCAGTTCGCCCACGCGTCCCTTTTTGTATGAGCAGTTCTTC.

Turning to this clonotype: A much larger clone lies a single base off, so this may be a read error. This chain links TRBV29-1 with TRBJ2-6; D is possibly TRBD2 (6 bases). CDR3 length equals 15 residues. Germline CDR1 and CDR2: SQVTM and ANQGSEA. Here the CDR3 reads CSVEDPGTGTNVLTF. DNA of the CDR3: TGCAGCGTTGAAGATCCGGGGACTGGGACCAACGTCCTGACTTTC.

The sample holds many counts of this clonotype. The chain uses TRBV6-2 or TRBV6-3 and TRBJ2-7; D is undetermined. V lost 4 bases to trimming and J lost 0 bases, with 7 bases between them. CDR3 length: 13 residues. CDR1 is MNHEY and CDR2 is SVGEGT in the germline V gene. Here the CDR3 DNA reads TGTGCCAGCAGTTTTGACCGCTCCTACGAGCAGTACTTC. It translates to CASSFDRSYEQYF.

This clonotype was seen more than once but under ten times. The chain links TRBV20-1 to TRBJ1-2, with a weak D call TRBD1 (5 bases). The CDR3 covers 13 residues. V lost 7 bases and J lost 2, with 14 bases in between. Germline lookup yields CDR1 DFQATT and CDR2 SNEGSKA (reference sequence). The CDR3 region is CSVHRGVNYGYTF. For the CDR3, the DNA is TGCAGTGTTCACCGGGGGGTAAACTATGGCTACACCTTC.

V and J are TRBV21-1 and TRBJ2-4. TRBV21-1 has pseudogene status. The CDR3 sequence is 18 residues long. The CDR3 nucleotides read TGTGCCAGCAGCAAAGATGGGCTTCAAACGCGGGCCAAAAACATTCAGTACTTC. It translates to CASSKDGLQTRAKNIQYF.

This clonotype was seen only a few times. The rearrangement joins TRBV9 to TRBJ1-5; no clear D gene. This CDR3 is 13 amino acids long. Germline CDR1 reads SGDLS; CDR2 reads YYNGEE. With 3 bases removed from V and 4 bases from J, the gap between germline ends came to 8 bases. CDR3 residues: CASSARSNQPQHF. The CDR3 nucleotides are TGTGCCAGCAGCGCCCGATCAAATCAGCCCCAGCATTTT.

In this sample, this clonotype turned up many times. DNA for the CDR3: TGTGCCAGCAGCCCCCTTAGGGACAGGCGCTACGAGCAGTACTTC. Residues: CASSPLRDRRYEQYF. V is TRBV28 and J is TRBJ2-7; TRBD1 matches at 8 bases. Germline assignment: CDR1 MDHEN and CDR2 SYDVKM. This CDR3 is 15 amino acids long. The J segment lost 3 bases and the V segment lost 6 bases, leaving 10 bases of the junction unmatched.

This clonotype has just a few counts. The chain is built from TRBV4-1 and TRBJ1-5, with no clear D. From germline, CDR1 is MGHRA and CDR2 YSYEKL. Trimming pared 6 bases from V and 4 bases from J, leaving 19 bases between. CDR3 length: 16 amino acids. CDR3: CASRRIDGRGNQPQHF. The CDR3 DNA reads TGCGCCAGCAGGAGGATAGATGGCCGCGGAAATCAGCCCCAGCATTTT.

This clonotype was counted only a few times. This sequence joins TRBV2 and TRBJ2-7; a possible D gene is TRBD1 (6 bases). Trimming removed 2 bases from V and 6 bases from J, with 14 bases in between. Germline assignment: CDR1 SNHLY and CDR2 FYNNEI. This CDR3 spans 14 amino acids. CDR3 in amino acids: CASSEYRDDGEQYF. CDR3 nucleotides: TGTGCCAGCAGTGAATACAGGGATGATGGCGAGCAGTACTTC.

The rearrangement uses TRBV6-2 or TRBV6-3 and TRBJ2-5, with a weak D call TRBD1 (5 bases). Germline V lookup: CDR1 MNHEY, CDR2 SVGEGT. V lost 7 bases and J lost 8, with 23 bases in between. The CDR3 loop spans 15 amino acids. Written as DNA, the CDR3 is TGTGCCAGCACAAAGCGACAGAGAATAAGAGAAACCCAGTACTTC. This translates into CASTKRQRIRETQYF.

Only a few counts were recorded for this clonotype. The V call is TRBV5-1, the J call TRBJ2-1; TRBD2 agrees at 12 bases. Per the germline V gene, CDR1 is SGHRS and CDR2 is YFSETQ. The CDR3 contains 17 residues. V trimming: 4 bases; J trimming: 0 bases; junction bases outside the gene matches: 5. CDR3 amino acids: CASSPGLAGRSYNEQFF. In DNA, the CDR3 is TGCGCCAGCAGCCCGGGACTAGCGGGCCGCTCCTACAATGAGCAGTTCTTC.

Ten or more counts support this clonotype. This chain connects TRBV7-9 to TRBJ1-1, with D unclear. This CDR3 is 14 amino acids long. Trimming left V 5 bases short and J 7 bases short, with 17 bases between. Germline lookup yields CDR1 SEHNR and CDR2 FQNEAQ (reference sequence). Written as DNA, the CDR3 is TGTGCCAGCAGCCGCGGACCTGCAAGTGGTGAAGCTTTCTTT. Encoded protein: CASSRGPASGEAFF.

This clonotype was observed a few times. V and J are TRBV19 and TRBJ2-5; D call uncertain. Per germline, CDR1 LNHDA and CDR2 SQIVND (reference sequence). Trimming took 3 bases from V and 3 from J, leaving 14 bases between them. CDR3 size: 15 residues. CDR3 coding DNA: TGTGCCAGTAGTATTGGTTCCCCTAGAAAAGAGACCCAGTACTTC. Translation: CASSIGSPRKETQYF.

On this clonotype: Since a much larger clone is just one base distant, this may be a read error. The J gene is TRBJ2-2, the V gene TRBV7-2, with 7 bases identical to TRBD2. V lost 0 bases to trimming and J lost 4 bases; unmatched junction nucleotides: 2. Looked up from germline, CDR1 is SGHTA and CDR2 is FQGNSA. This CDR3 is built from 15 residues. CDR3 sequence: CASSLAGGPTGELFF. The CDR3 DNA sequence: TGTGCCAGCAGCTTAGCGGGAGGGCCCACCGGGGAGCTGTTTTTT.

This chain links TRBV5-6 with TRBJ2-7; 8 bases map to TRBD2. Germline CDR1 is SGHDT and CDR2 is YYEEEE. This CDR3 comprises 12 residues. V shed 4 bases, J shed 8 bases, and the junction held 5 bases outside the gene matches. The CDR3 DNA reads as TGTGCCAGCAGCCACGGACTAGCTAAGCAGTACTTC. This sequence encodes CASSHGLAKQYF.

With respect to this clonotype: Possible read error: a much larger clone is one base away. This chain connects TRBV29-1 to TRBJ2-3; D gene ambiguous. Germline V gene data show CDR1 as SQVTM and CDR2 as ANQGSEA. The CDR3 totals 12 residues. In DNA, the CDR3 is TGCAGCGTTGAAGGGACGGCAGATGCGCAGTATTTT. The encoded protein is CSVEGTADAQYF.

This clonotype was detected only once. The germline gene is not matched at one end of the junction; a read error may be the cause. The chain joins TRBV7-7 to TRBJ2-6; D is unclear. Per germline, CDR1 SSHAT and CDR2 FNYEAQ (reference sequence). There are 17 residues in the CDR3. In nucleotides, the CDR3 is TGTGCTAGCAGCCCTACGCATGGTTTTTCTGGGGCCAACGTCCTGACTTTC. This codes for CASSPTHGFSGANVLTF. Combining the CDR3 with reference TRBV7-7 and TRBJ2-6 gives the whole variable domain GAGVSQSPRYKVTKRGQDVTLRCDPISSHATLYWYQQALGQGPEFLTYFNYEAQPDKSGLPSDRFSAERPEGSISTLTIQRTEQRDSAMYRCASSPTHGFSGANVLTFGAGSRLTVL.

This clonotype was seen a handful of times. The genes are TRBV28 and TRBJ1-4; perhaps TRBD1 as D (5 bases). The CDR3 sequence is 16 residues long. V shed 1 base and J shed 8 bases, with 17 bases lying between them. Germline CDR1 MDHEN, CDR2 SYDVKM. CDR3 in DNA: TGTGCCAGCAGTTTATTGTATGCCAGGGTGGAAGAAAAACTGTTTTTT. Its protein product is CASSLLYARVEEKLFF.

This clonotype was seen a few times. The J gene is TRBJ1-6, the V gene TRBV30, with unresolved D. This CDR3 region has 13 residues. The V gene lost 2 bases and the J gene lost 9 bases, with 11 bases spanning the gap. CDR1 GTSNPN and CDR2 SVGIG come from the germline V gene (reference sequence). The CDR3 nucleotides are TGTGCCTGGAGTAAGGCACAACTTTCACCCCTCCACTTT. It is translated as CAWSKAQLSPLHF.

Written as DNA, the CDR3 is TGCAGTGCTAGCGGACAGGGGAGGGATCAGCCCCAGCATTTT. Protein: CSASGQGRDQPQHF. The chain uses TRBV20-1 and TRBJ1-5; TRBD1 aligns across 9 bases. The J segment lost 5 bases and the V segment lost 3 bases, leaving 5 bases of the junction unmatched. The CDR3 has 14 amino acids. Germline CDR1 and CDR2: DFQATT and SNEGSKA (reference sequence).

This clonotype occurred a few times. The J gene is TRBJ2-5, the V gene TRBV28; no clear D. The germline V and J ends were trimmed by 6 bases and 0 bases, with 14 bases remaining between them. The CDR3 runs to 15 residues. Germline CDR1 is MDHEN and CDR2 is SYDVKM. The CDR3 DNA reads as TGTGCCAGCAGCTCCCTTCCTCTGTACCAAGAGACCCAGTACTTC. Its translation is CASSSLPLYQETQYF.

The genes are TRBV7-2 and TRBJ2-1, with D perhaps TRBD2 (6 bases). V was pared by 0 bases and J by 6 bases, with 12 bases between. Germline CDR1 reads SGHTA; CDR2 reads FQGNSA. This CDR3 is 15 amino acids long. The CDR3 DNA sequence: TGTGCCAGCAGCTTAGCGCTCGGGAGCTTCAATGAGCAGTTCTTC. As protein: CASSLALGSFNEQFF.

This clonotype was seen only a few times. J is TRBJ2-3 and V is TRBV29-1, with 8 nucleotides matching TRBD1. The CDR3 runs to 18 residues. Germline V gene data show CDR1 as SQVTM and CDR2 as ANQGSEA. V lost 8 bases to trimming and J lost 1 base; unmatched junction nucleotides: 20. CDR3 residues: CSLRGVGQESIGTDTQYF. The CDR3 DNA is TGCAGCCTCCGAGGCGTGGGACAGGAGTCGATCGGCACAGATACGCAGTATTTT.

This clonotype was recorded at least ten times. The rearrangement uses TRBV4-1 and TRBJ1-4; no reliable D call. Trimming shortened V by 6 bases and J by 8 bases, and 13 bases separated the two germline ends. The germline V gene has CDR1 MGHRA and CDR2 YSYEKL. This CDR3 is built from 13 residues. The CDR3 loop is CASRPQSSEKLFF. CDR3 bases: TGCGCCAGCAGACCGCAGTCTAGCGAAAAACTGTTTTTT.

The J gene is TRBJ2-3, the V gene TRBV20-1, with TRBD2 identical over 9 bases. The CDR3 has 15 residues. Germline CDR1 DFQATT, CDR2 SNEGSKA (reference sequence). V lost 3 bases to trimming and J lost 0 bases; unmatched junction nucleotides: 4. CDR3 DNA sequence: TGCAGTGCTAGCTATCTAGCGGGAAGCACAGATACGCAGTATTTT. Translation: CSASYLAGSTDTQYF.

This chain uses TRBV20-1 with TRBJ1-6; TRBD1 might be the D (5 bases). The germline V gene has CDR1 DFQATT and CDR2 SNEGSKA (reference sequence). This CDR3 comprises 15 residues. Trimming removed 3 bases from V and 6 bases from J, with 15 bases in between. This CDR3 is CSASGSGLSNSPLHF. For the CDR3, the DNA is TGCAGTGCTAGCGGGTCAGGGCTCTCTAATTCACCCCTCCACTTT.

In this sample, this clonotype turned up many times. V is TRBV6-1 and J is TRBJ2-3; 7 bases match TRBD2. Germline-derived CDR1 and CDR2 are MNHNS and SASEGT. Trimming at V came to 2 bases and at J to 4 bases, leaving 3 bases not matched to a gene. This CDR3 is built from 14 residues. This CDR3 is CASSEMTSSDTQYF. The DNA of the CDR3 is TGTGCCAGCAGTGAAATGACTAGCTCAGATACGCAGTATTTT.

V and J are TRBV7-2 and TRBJ2-5, with 7 positions matching TRBD2. Germline trimming cut 1 base from V and 4 bases from J; bases unmatched to any gene: 6. Germline V gene lookup returns CDR1 SGHTA and CDR2 FQGNSA. CDR3 size: 15 residues. CDR3 in amino acids: CASSLVREAVETQYF. CDR3 nucleotide sequence: TGTGCCAGCAGCTTAGTACGGGAGGCAGTAGAGACCCAGTACTTC.